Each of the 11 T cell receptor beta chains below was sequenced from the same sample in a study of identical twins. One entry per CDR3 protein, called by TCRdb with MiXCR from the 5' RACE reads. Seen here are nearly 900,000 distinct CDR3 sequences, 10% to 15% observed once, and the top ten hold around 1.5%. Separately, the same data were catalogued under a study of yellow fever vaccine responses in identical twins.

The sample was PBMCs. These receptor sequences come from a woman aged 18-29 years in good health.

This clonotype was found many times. CDR3: CASSLYARVYQETQYF. The CDR3 DNA reads as TGTGCCAGCAGCTTATATGCCCGGGTGTACCAAGAGACCCAGTACTTC. The gene calls are TRBV11-2 and TRBJ2-5; D gene ambiguous. Per the germline V gene, CDR1 is SGHAT and CDR2 is FQNNGV. Trimming left V 2 bases short and J 0 bases short, with 13 bases between. The CDR3 is 16 amino acids.

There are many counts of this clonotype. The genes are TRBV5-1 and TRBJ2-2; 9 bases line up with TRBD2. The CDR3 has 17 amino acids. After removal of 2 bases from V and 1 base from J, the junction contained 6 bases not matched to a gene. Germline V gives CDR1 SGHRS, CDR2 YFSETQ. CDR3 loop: CASSLFLAGMNTGELFF. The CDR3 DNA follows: TGCGCCAGCAGCTTATTCCTAGCGGGGATGAACACCGGGGAGCTGTTTTTT.

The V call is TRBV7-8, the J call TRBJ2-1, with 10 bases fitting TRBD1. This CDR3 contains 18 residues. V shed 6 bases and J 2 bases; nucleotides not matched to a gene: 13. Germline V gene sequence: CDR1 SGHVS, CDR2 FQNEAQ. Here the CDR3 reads CASSWGQGFSSTYNEQFF. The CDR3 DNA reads TGTGCCAGCAGTTGGGGACAGGGGTTTTCTTCCACCTACAATGAGCAGTTCTTC. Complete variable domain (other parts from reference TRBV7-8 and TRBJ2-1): GAGVSQSPRYKVAKRGQDVALRCDPISGHVSLFWYQQALGQGPEFLTYFQNEAQLDKSGLPSDRFFAERPEGSVSTLKIQRTQQEDSAVYLCASSWGQGFSSTYNEQFFGPGTRLTVL.

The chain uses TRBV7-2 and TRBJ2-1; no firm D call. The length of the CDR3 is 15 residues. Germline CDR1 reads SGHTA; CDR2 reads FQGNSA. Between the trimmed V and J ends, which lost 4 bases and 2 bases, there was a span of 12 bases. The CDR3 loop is CASSYARRTYNEQFF. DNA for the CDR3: TGTGCCAGCAGCTACGCCCGGAGAACCTACAATGAGCAGTTCTTC.

Here the CDR3 DNA reads TGTGCCAGCAGCTCCGGGACAACGGGAGACAATGAGCAGTTCTTC. The encoded protein is CASSSGTTGDNEQFF. The chain has TRBV6-1 and TRBJ2-1; tentatively, D is TRBD1 or TRBD2 (6 bases each). V lost 6 bases and J lost 5, with 17 bases in between. The CDR3 has 15 residues. CDR1 is MNHNS, CDR2 SASEGT, per germline.

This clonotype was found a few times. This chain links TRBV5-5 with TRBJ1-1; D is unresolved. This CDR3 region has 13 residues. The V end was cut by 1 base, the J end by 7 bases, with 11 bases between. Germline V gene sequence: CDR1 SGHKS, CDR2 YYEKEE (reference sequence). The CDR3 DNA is TGTGCCAGCAGCTTGTTTGAGTACGGTGAAGCTTTCTTT. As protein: CASSLFEYGEAFF.

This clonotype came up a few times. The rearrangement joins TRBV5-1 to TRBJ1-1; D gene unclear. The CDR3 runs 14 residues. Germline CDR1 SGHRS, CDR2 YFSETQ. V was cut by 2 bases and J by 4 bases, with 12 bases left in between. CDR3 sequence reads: CASSLTEGATEAFF. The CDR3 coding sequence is TGCGCCAGCAGCTTAACAGAGGGCGCCACTGAAGCTTTCTTT.

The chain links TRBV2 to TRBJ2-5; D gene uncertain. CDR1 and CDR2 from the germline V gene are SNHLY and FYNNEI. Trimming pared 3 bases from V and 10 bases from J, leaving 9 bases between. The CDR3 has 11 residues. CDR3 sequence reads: CASSEAPHQYF. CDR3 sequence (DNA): TGTGCCAGCAGTGAGGCCCCCCACCAGTACTTC.

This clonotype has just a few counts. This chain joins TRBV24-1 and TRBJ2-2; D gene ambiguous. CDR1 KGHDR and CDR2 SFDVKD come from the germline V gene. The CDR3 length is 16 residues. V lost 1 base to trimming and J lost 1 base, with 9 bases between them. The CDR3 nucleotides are TGTGCCACCAGTGATTTTGGACGGCGGAACACCGGGGAGCTGTTTTTT. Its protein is CATSDFGRRNTGELFF.

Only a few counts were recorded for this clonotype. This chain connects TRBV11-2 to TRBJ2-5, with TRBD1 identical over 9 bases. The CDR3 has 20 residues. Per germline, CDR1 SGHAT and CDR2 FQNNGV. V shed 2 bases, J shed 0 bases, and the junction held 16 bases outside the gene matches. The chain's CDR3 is CASSLTLTLNRGRDQETQYF. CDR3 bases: TGTGCCAGCAGCTTAACTCTCACCCTAAACAGGGGGCGAGACCAAGAGACCCAGTACTTC.

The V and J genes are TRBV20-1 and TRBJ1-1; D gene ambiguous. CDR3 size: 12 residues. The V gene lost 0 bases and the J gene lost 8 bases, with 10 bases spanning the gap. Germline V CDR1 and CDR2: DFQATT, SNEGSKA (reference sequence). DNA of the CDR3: TGCAGTGCTAGAGATTCCCCAGTGGAAGCTTTCTTT. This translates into CSARDSPVEAFF.